This T cell receptor beta chain was identified during a study of cytomegalovirus exposure and HLA in healthy donors. Overall study findings and caveats: HLA allele associations emerged for around 16,000 TCR beta sequences in a later analysis, at 0.05 false discovery rate.

Worth noting for this clone: The antigen is unknown.

The CDR3 is 13 residues long. In germline, CDR1 is SQVTM, CDR2 ANQGSEA. Primers: 60 Vbeta forward and 13 Jbeta reverse. TCRdb's copy holds only in-frame clones and misses some; the assay was immunoSEQ multiplex PCR. This sample has fewer than 200,000 clones, with around 80% found just once. The chain recombines TRBV29-1 with TRBJ2-5; 7 nucleotides agree with TRBD1. The J call may be faulty, since TRBJ2-7 better matches the DNA end. The TCR was taken from a woman in her forties or fifties in good health and CMV-seropositive. The source material was PBMCs. CDR3 DNA: TGCAGCATTATAATGACAGGGTCCTACGAGCAGTACTTC. As protein: CSIIMTGSYEQYF.